This paragraph reports one TCR beta chain. Its specificity is unknown. The trim removed 0 bases at V and 6 bases at J, leaving 6 bases unmatched. CDR1 KGHSH and CDR2 LQKENI come from the germline V gene. The CDR3 is 15 residues long. Only in-frame clones appear in the TCRdb table, and some are missing; sequencing was by immunoSEQ multiplex PCR. The table has roughly 30,000 clones, about 80% seen once. This sample is drawn from a study of T cell responses to AZD1222 COVID-19 vaccine. Second-dose groups at about 4 or about 12 weeks were pooled. Overall study results and limits: Samples come after the peak T cell response, not at day 14.

The material sequenced was peripheral blood, taken 28 days after the second AZD1222 dose. This TCR came from an adult who received the AZD1222 COVID-19 vaccine. This sequence joins TRBV18 and TRBJ2-7; 9 nucleotides match TRBD2. The CDR3 sequence is CASSPPGTSRGEQYF. CDR3 DNA sequence: TGTGCCAGCTCACCACCGGGGACTAGCAGGGGCGAGCAGTACTTC.